Listed below are T cell receptor beta chains from one sample, sequenced in a study of blood T cell repertoires in COVID-19. Sequenced by immunoSEQ multiplex PCR; TCRdb stores in-frame clones only, minus some. The sample records some 400,000 clones, around 87% being singletons. The sample taken for sequencing was peripheral blood. The receptors were sampled from a woman aged 60-70 years with COVID-19, enrolled during active disease. Both conserved end residues are part of each CDR3. Fields, in order: D gene, V gene, clone size, J gene, CDR3 DNA, CDR3 protein. D genes are given only for firm matches. Expanded clones get a size class; other rows say once, few or many, or leave the size out.

>TRBD1|TRBV4-1|.|TRBJ2-2
TGCGCCAGCAGCCAAATAACAACAGGGGCGAACACCGGGGAGCTGTTTTTT
CASSQITTGANTGELFF
>.|TRBV6-5|.|TRBJ2-7
TGTGCCAGCAGTCCATTGGAGGGGCGGAGCTACGAGCAGTACTTC
CASSPLEGRSYEQYF
>TRBD1|TRBV6-5|.|TRBJ1-1
TGTGCCAGCAGTTCTTCCGGGACAGGGTTTACTGAAGCTTTCTTT
CASSSSGTGFTEAFF
>.|TRBV5-1|.|TRBJ2-7
TGCGCCAGCAGCTTGTCGGGGAAGACGGGCTCCTACGAGCAGTACTTC
CASSLSGKTGSYEQYF
>.|TRBV6-5|few|TRBJ2-1
TGTGCCAGCAGTTTACAGGTTAGCTCCTACAATGAGCAGTTCTTC
CASSLQVSSYNEQFF
>TRBD1|TRBV11-2|.|TRBJ2-7
TGTGCCAGCAGCTTAGAAGAGGGGGCGGCCTACGAGCAGTACTTC
CASSLEEGAAYEQYF
>.|TRBV2|.|TRBJ2-2
TGTGCCAGCTTGCTGCACTCCCCAGGGGAGCTGTTTTTT
CASLLHSPGELFF
>TRBD2|TRBV2|once|TRBJ2-5
TGTGCCACCTCGGGGACTAGCGGCCAAGAGACCCAGTACTTC
CATSGTSGQETQYF
>.|TRBV28|.|TRBJ2-1
TGTGCCAGCAGTTTATCGACTCTAGGGGGAACCGATGAGCAGTTCTTC
CASSLSTLGGTDEQFF
>TRBD1|TRBV20-1|.|TRBJ1-5
TGCAGTGCTAGTTTGGGGACAGGGGGCAATCAGCCCCAGCATTTT
CSASLGTGGNQPQHF
>.|TRBV18|.|TRBJ2-2
TGTGCCAGCTCACCTCTAAGGGGGTACACCGGGGAGCTGTTTTTT
CASSPLRGYTGELFF
>TRBD1|TRBV3-1/TRBV3-2|.|TRBJ2-7
TGTGCCAGCAGCCTTGGACAGGGTGCCTACGAGCAGTACTTC
CASSLGQGAYEQYF
>TRBD1|TRBV7-8|once|TRBJ1-4
TGTGCCAGCAGCTTGGATATGGACAGGGGGGAACATGCAACTAATGAAAAACTGTTTTTT
CASSLDMDRGEHATNEKLFF
>TRBD1|TRBV3-1/TRBV3-2|.|TRBJ1-1
TGTGCCAGCAGCGAAACCGGACAGGGAAGGATTGCGGTTGAAGCTTTCTTT
CASSETGQGRIAVEAFF
>TRBD1|TRBV7-9|few|TRBJ2-7
TGTGCCAGCAGCTCAGACAGGGGGCGGTCGGGGGAGCAGTACTTC
CASSSDRGRSGEQYF
>.|TRBV10-3|once|TRBJ1-2
TGTGCCATCAGTGAGTGGGGGGTCGGTGGCTACACCTTC
CAISEWGVGGYTF
>.|TRBV4-1|.|TRBJ2-2
TGCGCCAGCAGCCTCCTCGGCGGGGAGCTGTTTTTT
CASSLLGGELFF
>.|TRBV6-2/TRBV6-3|once|TRBJ1-5
TGTGCCAGCAGTTACTCACGGACAATTAGCAATCAGCCCCAGCATTTT
CASSYSRTISNQPQHF
>.|TRBV2|.|TRBJ2-7
TGTGCCAGCAAGATAAATCAGGGGACCTCCTACGAGCAGTACTTC
CASKINQGTSYEQYF
>TRBD1|TRBV18|.|TRBJ1-2
TGTGCCAGCTCACTAGGACAGGATCCCCACACCTTC
CASSLGQDPHTF
>TRBD2|TRBV7-2|.|TRBJ2-1
TGTGCCAGCAGCTTAGTGCGGGGGGGCCTCACTGAGCAGTTCTTC
CASSLVRGGLTEQFF
>.|TRBV28|.|TRBJ1-2
TGTGCCAGCAGTTTATCGGCAAGTGGCAGGGGCTATGGCTACACCTTC
CASSLSASGRGYGYTF
>TRBD1|TRBV6-5|.|TRBJ2-7
TGTGCCAGCAGTTACCGACAGGGTAACTACGAGCAGTACTTC
CASSYRQGNYEQYF
>.|TRBV20-1|.|TRBJ2-7
TGCAGTGCTAGTACTAATTCGGAGCAGTACTTC
CSASTNSEQYF
>.|TRBV7-2|.|TRBJ1-1
TGTGCCAGCAGCCCGCCGGGAGCCCAGAACACTGAAGCTTTCTTT
CASSPPGAQNTEAFF
>TRBD2|TRBV3-1/TRBV3-2|few|TRBJ2-3
TGTGCCAGCAGCCCCTCGGGTAGCGGGGGCTACACAGATACGCAGTATTTT
CASSPSGSGGYTDTQYF
>TRBD1|TRBV3-1/TRBV3-2|.|TRBJ2-4
TGTGCCAGCAGCCAGGGACCCGGGGACAGGGCGAACATTCAGTACTTC
CASSQGPGDRANIQYF
>TRBD2|TRBV10-1|.|TRBJ2-3
TGCGCCAGCAGGACCGGTCCAGCGGGGTGCGCAGATACGCAGTATTTT
CASRTGPAGCADTQYF
>.|TRBV28|.|TRBJ2-5
TGTGCCAGCAGTTCCTCCAGGGTTCCCCTAGAGACCCAGTACTTC
CASSSSRVPLETQYF
>.|TRBV2|few|TRBJ1-6
TGTGCCAGCAGTTCAAGGGGGTATTCACCCCTCCACTTT
CASSSRGYSPLHF
>.|TRBV6-5|.|TRBJ1-6
TGTGCCAGCTCACCACAGATCAGGGTCATTTCACCCCTCCACTTT
CASSPQIRVISPLHF
>TRBD1|TRBV5-1|.|TRBJ2-7
TGCGCCAGCAGCTTGTTCCCGGGACAGGGGACGAGCGAGCAGTACTTC
CASSLFPGQGTSEQYF
>.|TRBV6-5|.|TRBJ1-2
TGTGCCAGCAGTCGCAGGGATGGCTACACCTTC
CASSRRDGYTF
>TRBD1|TRBV18|few|TRBJ2-7
TGTGCCAGCTCACCTACTTCACAGGGGGCCTACGAGCAGTACTTC
CASSPTSQGAYEQYF
>TRBD1|TRBV10-3|.|TRBJ1-1
TGTGCCATCAGTGGACAGGGCGGCACTGAAGCTTTCTTT
CAISGQGGTEAFF